What follows is one T cell receptor beta chain and its context. Its cognate antigen is unknown. The method was immunoSEQ multiplex PCR; TCRdb's version includes in-frame clones alone and lacks a portion of them. This sample has more than 150,000 clones; about 87% occur once, and the top ten carry roughly 6%. The germline V gene encodes CDR1 SGHRS and CDR2 YFSETQ. V was clipped by 2 bases and J by 1 base, with 19 bases between them. The CDR3 spans 18 residues. This sample is part of a study of T cell responses to AZD1222 COVID-19 vaccine. Study observations and caveats: Vaccine-associated CD4 TCRs spanned spike, dominant at 160-218 and 743-854. After the peak T cell response, and only then, were repertoires sampled.

This chain links TRBV5-1 with TRBJ1-5; no firm D call. The specimen was peripheral blood, collected on day 0 of AZD1222 vaccination. This clonotype was obtained from an adult in good health. The DNA for the CDR3 is TGCGCCAGCAGCTTTTATCCCTCTCCTACGGGGAGCAATCAGCCCCAGCATTTT. Residues: CASSFYPSPTGSNQPQHF.